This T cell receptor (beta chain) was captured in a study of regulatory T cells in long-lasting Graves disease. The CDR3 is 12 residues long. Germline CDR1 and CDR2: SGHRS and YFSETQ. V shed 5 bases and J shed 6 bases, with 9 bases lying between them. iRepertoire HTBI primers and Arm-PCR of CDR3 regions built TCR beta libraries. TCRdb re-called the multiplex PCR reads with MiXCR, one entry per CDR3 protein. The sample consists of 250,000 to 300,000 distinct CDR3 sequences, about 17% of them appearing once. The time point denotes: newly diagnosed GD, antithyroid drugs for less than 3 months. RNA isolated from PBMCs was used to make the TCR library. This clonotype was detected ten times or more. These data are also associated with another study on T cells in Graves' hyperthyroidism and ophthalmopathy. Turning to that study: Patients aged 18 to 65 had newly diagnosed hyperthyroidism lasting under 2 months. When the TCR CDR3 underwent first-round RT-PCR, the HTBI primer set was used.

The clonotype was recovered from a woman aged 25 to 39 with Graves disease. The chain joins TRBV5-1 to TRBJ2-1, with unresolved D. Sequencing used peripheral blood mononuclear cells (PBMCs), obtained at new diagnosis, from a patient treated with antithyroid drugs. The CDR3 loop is CASRVSVNEQFF. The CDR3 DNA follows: TGCGCCAGCAGAGTTTCAGTCAATGAGCAGTTCTTC.